The clone carrying this T cell receptor (beta chain) was recorded once. This record comes from a study of blood T cell repertoires in COVID-19. Study summary: There were acute and convalescent COVID-19 samples, and they came from the United States, Italy and Spain. The analysed material was cDNA or gDNA that came from T cells, B-cell-depleted T cells, or PBMCs.

CDR1 MNHEY and CDR2 SVGAGI come from the germline V gene. Germline trimming cut 7 bases from V and 3 bases from J; bases unmatched to any gene: 11. The length of the CDR3 is 15 residues. Authors' data handling: Amplification with reference gene primers provided the estimates of nucleated cell counts. TCRdb's table, derived via immunoSEQ multiplex PCR, lists solely in-frame clones and lacks some. V and J calls and clone size are those listed in that table; D and trimming were worked out from the DNA. This table holds 40,000 to 50,000 clones, about 86% found once. The receptor was isolated from a man aged 70-80 years with acute or convalescent COVID-19. The specimen sequenced was peripheral blood. The V and J genes are TRBV6-5 and TRBJ2-7; 8 nucleotides agree with TRBD1. The CDR3 coding sequence is TGTGCCAGCACCCGGCGGGCGGGGACAGGCTACGAGCAGTACTTC. This gives the protein CASTRRAGTGYEQYF.